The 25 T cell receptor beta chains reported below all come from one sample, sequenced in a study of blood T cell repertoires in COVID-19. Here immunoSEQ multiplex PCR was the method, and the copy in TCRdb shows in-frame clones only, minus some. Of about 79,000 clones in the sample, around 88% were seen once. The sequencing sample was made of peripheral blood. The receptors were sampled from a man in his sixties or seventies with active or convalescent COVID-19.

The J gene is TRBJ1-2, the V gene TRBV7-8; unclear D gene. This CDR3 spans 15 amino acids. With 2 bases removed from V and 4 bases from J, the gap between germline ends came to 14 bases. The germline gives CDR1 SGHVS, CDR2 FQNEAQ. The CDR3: CASSLKLGQFYGYTF. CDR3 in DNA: TGTGCCAGCAGCTTAAAGCTTGGGCAGTTCTATGGCTACACCTTC.

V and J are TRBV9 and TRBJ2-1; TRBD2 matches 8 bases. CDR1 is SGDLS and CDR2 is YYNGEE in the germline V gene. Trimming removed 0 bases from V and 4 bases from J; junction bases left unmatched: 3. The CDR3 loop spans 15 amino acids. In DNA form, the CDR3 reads TGTGCCAGCAGCGTAGTCGCGGGAGGATACAATGAGCAGTTCTTC. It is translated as CASSVVAGGYNEQFF.

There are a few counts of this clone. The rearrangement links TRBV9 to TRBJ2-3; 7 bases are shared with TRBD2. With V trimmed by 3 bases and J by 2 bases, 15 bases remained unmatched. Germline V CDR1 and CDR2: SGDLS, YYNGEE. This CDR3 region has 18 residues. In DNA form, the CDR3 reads TGTGCCAGCAGCGCCTCTTGGGGGGGAACAACTAACACAGATACGCAGTATTTT. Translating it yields CASSASWGGTTNTDTQYF.

The CDR3 DNA reads as TGTGCCAGCAAAAAACAGGGTACGGGCTACACCTTC. Translation: CASKKQGTGYTF. The J gene is TRBJ1-2, the V gene TRBV27, with D possibly TRBD1 on 6 matching bases. Per the germline V gene, CDR1 is MNHEY and CDR2 is SMNVEV (reference sequence). The germline V and J ends were trimmed by 7 bases and 8 bases, with 14 bases remaining between them. This CDR3 has 12 amino acids.

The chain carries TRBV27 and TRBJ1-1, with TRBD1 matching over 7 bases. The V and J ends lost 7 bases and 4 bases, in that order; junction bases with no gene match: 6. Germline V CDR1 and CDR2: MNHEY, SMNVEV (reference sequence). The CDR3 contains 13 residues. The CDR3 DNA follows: TGTGCCAGCAATACCCGACAGGGCACTGAAGCTTTCTTT. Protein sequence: CASNTRQGTEAFF.

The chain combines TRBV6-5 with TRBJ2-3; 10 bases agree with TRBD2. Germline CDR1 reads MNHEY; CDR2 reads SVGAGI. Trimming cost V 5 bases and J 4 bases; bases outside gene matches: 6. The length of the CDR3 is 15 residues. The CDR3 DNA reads TGTGCCAGCAGTATAGCGGGAGGTTGGGCAGATACGCAGTATTTT. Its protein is CASSIAGGWADTQYF.

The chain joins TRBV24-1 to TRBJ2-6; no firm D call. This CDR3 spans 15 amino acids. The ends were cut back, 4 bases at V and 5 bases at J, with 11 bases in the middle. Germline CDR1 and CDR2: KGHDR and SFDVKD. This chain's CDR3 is CATSDPSLRANVLTF. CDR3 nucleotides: TGTGCCACCAGTGACCCGAGTCTAAGGGCCAACGTCCTGACTTTC.

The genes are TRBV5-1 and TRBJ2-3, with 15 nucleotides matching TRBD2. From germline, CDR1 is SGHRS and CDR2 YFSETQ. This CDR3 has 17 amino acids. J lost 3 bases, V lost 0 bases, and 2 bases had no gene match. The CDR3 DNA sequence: TGCGCCAGCAGCTTGGCGGGACTAGCGGGAGGTACAGATACGCAGTATTTT. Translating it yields CASSLAGLAGGTDTQYF.

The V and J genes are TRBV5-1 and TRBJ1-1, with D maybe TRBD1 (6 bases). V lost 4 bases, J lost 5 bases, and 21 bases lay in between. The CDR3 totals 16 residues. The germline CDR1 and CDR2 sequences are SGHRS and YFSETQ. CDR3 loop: CASSPQGTNGRTEAFF. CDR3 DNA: TGCGCCAGCAGCCCACAGGGTACGAACGGGCGTACTGAAGCTTTCTTT.

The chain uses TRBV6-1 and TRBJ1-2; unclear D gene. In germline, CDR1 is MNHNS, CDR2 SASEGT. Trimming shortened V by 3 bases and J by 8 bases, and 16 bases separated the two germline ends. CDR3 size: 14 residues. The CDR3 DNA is TGTGCCAGCAGTGAGCCGATACCCAGGTACGGCTACACCTTC. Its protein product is CASSEPIPRYGYTF.

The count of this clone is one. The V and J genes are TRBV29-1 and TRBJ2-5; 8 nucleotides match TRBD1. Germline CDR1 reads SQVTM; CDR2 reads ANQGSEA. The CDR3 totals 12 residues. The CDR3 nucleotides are TGCAGTGGTGACAGGGGTCAAGAGACCCAGTACTTC. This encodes CSGDRGQETQYF. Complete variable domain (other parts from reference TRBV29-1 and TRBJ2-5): SAVISQKPSRDICQRGTSLTIQCQVDSQVTMMFWYRQQPGQSLTLIATANQGSEATYESGFVIDKFPISRPNLTFSTLTVSNMSPEDSSIYLCSGDRGQETQYFGPGTRLLVL.

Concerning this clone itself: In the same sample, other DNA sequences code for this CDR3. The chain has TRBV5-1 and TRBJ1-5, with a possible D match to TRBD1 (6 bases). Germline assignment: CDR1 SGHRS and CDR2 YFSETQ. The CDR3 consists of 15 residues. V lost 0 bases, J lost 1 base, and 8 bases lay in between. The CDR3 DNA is TGCGCCAGCAGCTTGGCAGGGGCCAGCAATCAGCCCCAGCATTTT. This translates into CASSLAGASNQPQHF. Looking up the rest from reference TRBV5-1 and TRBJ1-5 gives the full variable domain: KAGVTQTPRYLIKTRGQQVTLSCSPISGHRSVSWYQQTPGQGLQFLFEYFSETQRNKGNFPGRFSGRQFSNSRSEMNVSTLELGDSALYLCASSLAGASNQPQHFGDGTRLSIL.

The CDR3 nucleotides are TGTGCCAGCAGTTTAGTGGGACAGGGAATTTCACCCCTCCACTTT. It is translated as CASSLVGQGISPLHF. The chain has TRBV27 and TRBJ1-6; 9 bases are shared with TRBD1. The CDR3 is made up of 15 amino acids. With 2 bases clipped from V and 9 bases from J, the junction kept 5 bases outside the gene matches. CDR1 MNHEY and CDR2 SMNVEV come from the germline V gene (reference sequence).

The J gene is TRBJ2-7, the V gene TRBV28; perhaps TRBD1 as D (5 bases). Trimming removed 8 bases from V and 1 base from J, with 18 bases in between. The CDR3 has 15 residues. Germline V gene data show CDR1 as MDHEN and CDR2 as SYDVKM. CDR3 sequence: CASSSGAGRSYEQYF. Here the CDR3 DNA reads TGTGCCAGCTCTAGTGGCGCAGGGCGATCCTACGAGCAGTACTTC.

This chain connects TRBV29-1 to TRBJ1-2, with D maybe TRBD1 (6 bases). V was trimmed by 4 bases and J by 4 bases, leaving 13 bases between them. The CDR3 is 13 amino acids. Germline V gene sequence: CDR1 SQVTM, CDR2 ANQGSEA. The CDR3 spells CSVVHGQFYGYTF. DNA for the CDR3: TGCAGCGTTGTCCATGGACAGTTCTATGGCTACACCTTC.

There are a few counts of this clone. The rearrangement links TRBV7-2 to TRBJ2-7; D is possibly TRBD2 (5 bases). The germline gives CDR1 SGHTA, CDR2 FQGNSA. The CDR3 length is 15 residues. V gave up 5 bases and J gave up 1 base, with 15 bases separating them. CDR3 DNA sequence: TGTGCCAGCAGCCTAACGGGCGGGCCGTCCTACGAGCAGTACTTC. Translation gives CASSLTGGPSYEQYF.

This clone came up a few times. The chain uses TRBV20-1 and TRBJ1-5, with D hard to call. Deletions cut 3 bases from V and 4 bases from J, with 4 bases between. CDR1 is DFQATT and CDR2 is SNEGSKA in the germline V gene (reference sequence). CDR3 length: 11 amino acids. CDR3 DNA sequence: TGCAGTGCTAGTCAAAATCAGCCCCAGCATTTT. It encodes CSASQNQPQHF.

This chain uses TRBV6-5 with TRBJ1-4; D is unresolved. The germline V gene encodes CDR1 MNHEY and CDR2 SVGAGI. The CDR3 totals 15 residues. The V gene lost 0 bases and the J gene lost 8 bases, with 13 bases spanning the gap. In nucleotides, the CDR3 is TGTGCCAGCAGTTACTCGTGGAGGGAGTGGGAAAAACTGTTTTTT. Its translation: CASSYSWREWEKLFF.

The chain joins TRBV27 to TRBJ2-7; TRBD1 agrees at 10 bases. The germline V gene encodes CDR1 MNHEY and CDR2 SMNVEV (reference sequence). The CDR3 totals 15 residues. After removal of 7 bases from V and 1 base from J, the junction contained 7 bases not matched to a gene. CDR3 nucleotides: TGTGCCAGCATAGCTGGGACAGGGGCATCCTACGAGCAGTACTTC. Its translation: CASIAGTGASYEQYF.

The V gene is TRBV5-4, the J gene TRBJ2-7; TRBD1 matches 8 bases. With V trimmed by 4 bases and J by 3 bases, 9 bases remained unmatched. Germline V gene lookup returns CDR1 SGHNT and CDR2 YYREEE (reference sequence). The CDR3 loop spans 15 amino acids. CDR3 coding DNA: TGTGCCAGCAGCACCGGACAGGGAAGAAGCTACGAGCAGTACTTC. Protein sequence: CASSTGQGRSYEQYF. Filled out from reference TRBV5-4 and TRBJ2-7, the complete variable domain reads ETGVTQSPTHLIKTRGQQVTLRCSSQSGHNTVSWYQQALGQGPQFIFQYYREEENGRGNFPPRFSGLQFPNYSSELNVNALELDDSALYLCASSTGQGRSYEQYFGPGTRLTVT.

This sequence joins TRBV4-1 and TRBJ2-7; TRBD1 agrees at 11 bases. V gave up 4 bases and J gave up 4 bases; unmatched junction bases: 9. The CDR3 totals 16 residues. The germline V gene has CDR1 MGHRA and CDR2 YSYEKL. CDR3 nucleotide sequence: TGCGCCAGCAGCCCGCGGACAGGGGGCGGAGGGTACGAGCAGTACTTC. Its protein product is CASSPRTGGGGYEQYF.

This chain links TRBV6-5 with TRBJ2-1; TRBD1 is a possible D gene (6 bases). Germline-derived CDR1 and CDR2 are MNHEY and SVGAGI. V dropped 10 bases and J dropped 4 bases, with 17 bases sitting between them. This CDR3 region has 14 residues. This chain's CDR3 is CATQDSFRYNEQFF. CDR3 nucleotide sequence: TGTGCCACACAGGACAGTTTTCGTTACAATGAGCAGTTCTTC.

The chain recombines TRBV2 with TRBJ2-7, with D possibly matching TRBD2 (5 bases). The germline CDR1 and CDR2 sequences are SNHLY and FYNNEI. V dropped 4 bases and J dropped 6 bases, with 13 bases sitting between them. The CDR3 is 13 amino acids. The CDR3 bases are TGTGCCAGCAGTGTCTTCGACCGGGGCGAGCAGTACTTC. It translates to CASSVFDRGEQYF. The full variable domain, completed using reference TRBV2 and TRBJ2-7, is EPEVTQTPSHQVTQMGQEVILRCVPISNHLYFYWYRQILGQKVEFLVSFYNNEISEKSEIFDDQFSVERPDGSNFTLKIRSTKLEDSAMYFCASSVFDRGEQYFGPGTRLTVT.

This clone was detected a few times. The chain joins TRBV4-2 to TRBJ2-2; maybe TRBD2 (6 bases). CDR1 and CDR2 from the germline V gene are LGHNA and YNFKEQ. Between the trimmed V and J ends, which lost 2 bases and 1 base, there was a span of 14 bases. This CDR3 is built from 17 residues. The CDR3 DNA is TGTGCCAGCAGCCAACCGTTTGGCGGGATGAACACCGGGGAGCTGTTTTTT. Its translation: CASSQPFGGMNTGELFF.

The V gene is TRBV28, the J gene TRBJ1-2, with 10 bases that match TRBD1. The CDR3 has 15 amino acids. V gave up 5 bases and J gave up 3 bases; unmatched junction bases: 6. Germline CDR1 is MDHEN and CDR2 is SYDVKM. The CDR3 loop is CASSERDRGDYGYTF. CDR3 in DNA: TGTGCCAGCAGTGAGAGGGACAGGGGAGACTATGGCTACACCTTC.